This T cell receptor beta chain is drawn from a study of spatial heterogeneity in lung cancer. The CDR3 contains 17 residues. Germline CDR1 SEHNR, CDR2 FQNEAQ (reference sequence). The junction had 6 bases not matched to a gene; V was cut back by 1 base and J by 4 bases. Time point noted: blood at routine non-recurrence follow-up after resection. Unsorted tumor, nontumor lung tissue or cryopreserved PBMC supplied the whole RNA. This clonotype turned up a few times. A unique molecular identifier was carried by every single TCR cDNA molecule. TCRdb reprocessed the 5' RACE reads via MiXCR and lists one record per CDR3 protein. The sample carries 110,000 or so distinct CDR3 sequences, about 10% recorded once.

The TCR originated in a female donor with early-stage non-small cell lung cancer. The chain combines TRBV7-9 with TRBJ2-1; 11 bases are a match to TRBD2. Material: PBMCs, obtained at follow-up. The CDR3 loop is CASSLGASGRLYNEQFF. The CDR3 DNA reads as TGTGCCAGCAGCTTAGGGGCTAGCGGGAGGCTGTACAATGAGCAGTTCTTC. The whole variable domain, remainder taken from reference TRBV7-9 and TRBJ2-1, is DTGVSQNPRHKITKRGQNVTFRCDPISEHNRLYWYRQTLGQGPEFLTYFQNEAQLEKSRLLSDRFSAERPKGSFSTLEIQRTEQGDSAMYLCASSLGASGRLYNEQFFGPGTRLTVL.